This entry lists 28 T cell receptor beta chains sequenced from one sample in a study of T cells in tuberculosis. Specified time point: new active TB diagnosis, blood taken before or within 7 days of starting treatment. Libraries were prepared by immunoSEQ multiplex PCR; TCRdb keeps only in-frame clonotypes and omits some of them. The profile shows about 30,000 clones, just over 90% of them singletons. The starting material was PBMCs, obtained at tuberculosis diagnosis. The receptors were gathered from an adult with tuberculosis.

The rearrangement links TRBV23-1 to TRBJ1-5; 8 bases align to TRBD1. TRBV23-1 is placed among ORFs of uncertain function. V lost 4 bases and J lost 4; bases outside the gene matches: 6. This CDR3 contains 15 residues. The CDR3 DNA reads TGCGCCAGCAGTCCCCGGACAGGGCCAAATCAGCCCCAGCATTTT. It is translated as CASSPRTGPNQPQHF.

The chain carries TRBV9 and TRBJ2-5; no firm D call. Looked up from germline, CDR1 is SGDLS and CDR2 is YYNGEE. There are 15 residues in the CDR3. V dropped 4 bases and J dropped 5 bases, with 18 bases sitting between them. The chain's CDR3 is CASSPPRSVDETQYF. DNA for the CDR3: TGTGCCAGCAGCCCCCCCCGGAGTGTGGATGAGACCCAGTACTTC.

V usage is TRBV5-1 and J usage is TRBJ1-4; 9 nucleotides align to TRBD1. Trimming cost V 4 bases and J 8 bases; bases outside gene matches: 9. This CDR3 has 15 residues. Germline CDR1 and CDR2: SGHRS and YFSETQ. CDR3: CASSREPTGGEKLFF. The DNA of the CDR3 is TGCGCCAGCAGCCGAGAACCGACAGGGGGAGAAAAACTGTTTTTT.

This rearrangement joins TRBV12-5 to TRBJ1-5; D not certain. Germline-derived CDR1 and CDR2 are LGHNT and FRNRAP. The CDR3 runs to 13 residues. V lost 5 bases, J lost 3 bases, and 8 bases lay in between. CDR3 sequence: CASGRGINQPQHF. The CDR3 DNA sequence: TGTGCTAGTGGTCGGGGAATCAATCAGCCCCAGCATTTT. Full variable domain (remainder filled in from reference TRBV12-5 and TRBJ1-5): DARVTQTPRHKVTEMGQEVTMRCQPILGHNTVFWYRQTMMQGLELLAYFRNRAPLDDSGMPKDRFSAEMPDATLATLKIQPSEPRDSAVYFCASGRGINQPQHFGDGTRLSIL.

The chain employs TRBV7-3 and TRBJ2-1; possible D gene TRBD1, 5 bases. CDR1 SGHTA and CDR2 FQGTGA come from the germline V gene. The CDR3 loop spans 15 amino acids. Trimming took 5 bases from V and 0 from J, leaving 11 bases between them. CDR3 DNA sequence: TGTGCCAGCAGCACTCAGGGATCCTCCTACAATGAGCAGTTCTTC. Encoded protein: CASSTQGSSYNEQFF.

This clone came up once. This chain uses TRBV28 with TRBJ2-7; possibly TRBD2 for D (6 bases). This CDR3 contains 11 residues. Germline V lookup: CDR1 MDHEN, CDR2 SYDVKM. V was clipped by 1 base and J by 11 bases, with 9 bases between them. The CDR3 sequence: CASSLSREEYF. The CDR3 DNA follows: TGTGCCAGCAGTTTATCCAGGGAGGAGTACTTC. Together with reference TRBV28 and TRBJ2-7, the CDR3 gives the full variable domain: DVKVTQSSRYLVKRTGEKVFLECVQDMDHENMFWYRQDPGLGLRLIYFSYDVKMKEKGDIPEGYSVSREKKERFSLILESASTNQTSMYLCASSLSREEYFGPGTRLTVT.

The CDR3 nucleotides are TGTGCCAGCAGTTCGACTCCTTACAATGAGCAGTTCTTC. It specifies CASSSTPYNEQFF. The rearrangement uses TRBV6-5 and TRBJ2-1; D uncertain. Deletions cut 4 bases from V and 4 bases from J, with 8 bases between. The CDR3 has 13 residues. CDR1 is MNHEY and CDR2 is SVGAGI in the germline V gene.

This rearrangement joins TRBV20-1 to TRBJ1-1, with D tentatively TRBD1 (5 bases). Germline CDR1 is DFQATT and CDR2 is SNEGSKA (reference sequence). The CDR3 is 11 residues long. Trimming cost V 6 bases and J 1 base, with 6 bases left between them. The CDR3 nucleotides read TGCAGTGCGGGGGGGAACACTGAAGCTTTCTTT. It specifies CSAGGNTEAFF.

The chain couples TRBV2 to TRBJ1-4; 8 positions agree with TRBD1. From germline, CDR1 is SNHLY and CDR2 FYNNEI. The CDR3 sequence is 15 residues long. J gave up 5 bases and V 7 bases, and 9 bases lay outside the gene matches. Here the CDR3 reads CASNLNRGKNEKLFF. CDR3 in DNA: TGTGCCAGCAACTTAAACAGGGGGAAGAATGAAAAACTGTTTTTT.

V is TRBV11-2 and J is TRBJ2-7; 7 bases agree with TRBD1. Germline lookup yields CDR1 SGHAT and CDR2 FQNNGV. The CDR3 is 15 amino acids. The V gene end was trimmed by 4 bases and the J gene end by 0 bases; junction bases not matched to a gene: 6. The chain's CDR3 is CASSYSGTDSYEQYF. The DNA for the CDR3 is TGTGCCAGCAGCTACTCCGGGACAGACTCCTACGAGCAGTACTTC.

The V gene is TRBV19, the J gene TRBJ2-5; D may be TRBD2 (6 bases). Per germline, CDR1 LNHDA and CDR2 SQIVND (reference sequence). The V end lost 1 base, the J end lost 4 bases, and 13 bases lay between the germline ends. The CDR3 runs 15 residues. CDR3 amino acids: CASSIAQGGIETQYF. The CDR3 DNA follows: TGTGCCAGTAGTATAGCGCAGGGAGGCATAGAGACCCAGTACTTC.

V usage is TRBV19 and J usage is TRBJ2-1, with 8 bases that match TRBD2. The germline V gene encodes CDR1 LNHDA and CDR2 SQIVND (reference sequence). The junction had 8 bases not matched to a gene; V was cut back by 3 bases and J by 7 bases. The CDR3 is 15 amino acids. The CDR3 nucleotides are TGTGCCAGTAGTATTGGTGGACTAGCTTTTAATGAGCAGTTCTTC. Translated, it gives CASSIGGLAFNEQFF.

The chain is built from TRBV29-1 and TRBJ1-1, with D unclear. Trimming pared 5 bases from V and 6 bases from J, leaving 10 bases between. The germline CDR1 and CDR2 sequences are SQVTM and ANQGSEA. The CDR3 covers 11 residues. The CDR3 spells CSVWWRAEAFF. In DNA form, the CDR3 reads TGCAGCGTTTGGTGGAGGGCTGAAGCTTTCTTT. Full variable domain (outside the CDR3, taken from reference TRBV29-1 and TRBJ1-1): SAVISQKPSRDICQRGTSLTIQCQVDSQVTMMFWYRQQPGQSLTLIATANQGSEATYESGFVIDKFPISRPNLTFSTLTVSNMSPEDSSIYLCSVWWRAEAFFGQGTRLTVV.

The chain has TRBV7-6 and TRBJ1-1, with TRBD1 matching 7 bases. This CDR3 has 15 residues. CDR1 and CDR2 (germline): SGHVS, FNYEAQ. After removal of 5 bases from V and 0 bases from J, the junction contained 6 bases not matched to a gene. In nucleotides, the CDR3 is TGTGCCAGCAGCCTAGGGGGACAGCTGAACACTGAAGCTTTCTTT. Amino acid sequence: CASSLGGQLNTEAFF.

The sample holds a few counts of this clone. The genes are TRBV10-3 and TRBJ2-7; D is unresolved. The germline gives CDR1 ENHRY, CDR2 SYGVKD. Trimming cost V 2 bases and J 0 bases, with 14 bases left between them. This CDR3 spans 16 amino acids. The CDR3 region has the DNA TGTGCCATCAGTGAGCCACAAGGAAGGAGCTCCTACGAGCAGTACTTC. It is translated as CAISEPQGRSSYEQYF.

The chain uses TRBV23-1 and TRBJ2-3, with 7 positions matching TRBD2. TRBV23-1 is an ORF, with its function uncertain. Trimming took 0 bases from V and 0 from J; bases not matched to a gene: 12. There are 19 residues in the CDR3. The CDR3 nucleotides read TGCGCCAGCAGTCAATCTCGAGCGGGGTGCCACGGGAGCACAGATACGCAGTATTTT. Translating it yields CASSQSRAGCHGSTDTQYF.

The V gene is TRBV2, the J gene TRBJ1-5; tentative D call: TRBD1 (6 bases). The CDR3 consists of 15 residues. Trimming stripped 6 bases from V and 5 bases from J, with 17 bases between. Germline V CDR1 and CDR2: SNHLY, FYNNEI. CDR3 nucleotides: TGTGCCAGCAGCGACGGGGCGGGGGCGTATCAGCCCCAGCATTTT. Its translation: CASSDGAGAYQPQHF.

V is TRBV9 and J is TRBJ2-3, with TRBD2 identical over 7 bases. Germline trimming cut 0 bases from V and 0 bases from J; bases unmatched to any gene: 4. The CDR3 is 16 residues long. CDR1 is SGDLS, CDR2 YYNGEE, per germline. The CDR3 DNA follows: TGTGCCAGCAGCGTAGGGCTAGCGGAGAGCACAGATACGCAGTATTTT. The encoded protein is CASSVGLAESTDTQYF.

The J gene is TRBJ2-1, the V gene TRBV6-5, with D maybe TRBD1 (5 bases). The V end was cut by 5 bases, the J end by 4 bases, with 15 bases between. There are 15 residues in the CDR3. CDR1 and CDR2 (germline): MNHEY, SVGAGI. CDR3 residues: CASSLQSAGYNEQFF. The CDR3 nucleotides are TGTGCCAGCAGTCTCCAGAGCGCAGGGTACAATGAGCAGTTCTTC.

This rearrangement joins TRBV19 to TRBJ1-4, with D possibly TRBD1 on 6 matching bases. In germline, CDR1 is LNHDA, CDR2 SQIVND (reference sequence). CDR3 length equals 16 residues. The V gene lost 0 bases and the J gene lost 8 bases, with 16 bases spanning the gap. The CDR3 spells CASSIDGPGEGEKLFF. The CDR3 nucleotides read TGTGCCAGTAGTATAGATGGGCCAGGGGAGGGCGAAAAACTGTTTTTT.

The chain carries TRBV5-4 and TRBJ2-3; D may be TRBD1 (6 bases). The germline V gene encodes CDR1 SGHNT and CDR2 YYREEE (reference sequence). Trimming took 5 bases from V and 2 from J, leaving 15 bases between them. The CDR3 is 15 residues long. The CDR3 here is CASRRTGTYTDTQYF. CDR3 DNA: TGTGCCAGCAGACGCACAGGGACCTACACAGATACGCAGTATTTT.

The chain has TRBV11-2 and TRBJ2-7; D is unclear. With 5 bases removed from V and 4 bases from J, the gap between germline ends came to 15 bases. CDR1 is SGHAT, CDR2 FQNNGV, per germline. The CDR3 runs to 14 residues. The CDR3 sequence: CASSLWSRLYEQYF. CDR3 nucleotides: TGTGCCAGCAGCCTCTGGTCCAGATTATACGAGCAGTACTTC.

The CDR3 protein is CASSGTGRGEKLFF. The CDR3 DNA follows: TGTGCCAGCAGCGGGACAGGGAGAGGTGAAAAACTGTTTTTT. The chain uses TRBV2 and TRBJ1-4, with 9 bases fitting TRBD1. Germline values: CDR1 SNHLY, CDR2 FYNNEI. The CDR3 has 14 residues. V shed 6 bases, J shed 7 bases, and the junction held 6 bases outside the gene matches.

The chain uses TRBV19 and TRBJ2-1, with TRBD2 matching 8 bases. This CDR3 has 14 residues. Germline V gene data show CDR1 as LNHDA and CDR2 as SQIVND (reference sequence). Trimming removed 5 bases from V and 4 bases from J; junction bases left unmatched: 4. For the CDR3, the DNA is TGTGCCAGTAGTCTGCGGGGGGAGTACAATGAGCAGTTCTTC. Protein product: CASSLRGEYNEQFF.

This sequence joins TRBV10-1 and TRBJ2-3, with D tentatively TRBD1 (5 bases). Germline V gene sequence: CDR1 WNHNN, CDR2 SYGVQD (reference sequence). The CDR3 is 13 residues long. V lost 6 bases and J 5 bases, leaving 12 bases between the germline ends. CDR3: CASSPNRIDTQYF. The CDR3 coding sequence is TGCGCCAGCAGCCCAAACAGGATAGATACGCAGTATTTT.

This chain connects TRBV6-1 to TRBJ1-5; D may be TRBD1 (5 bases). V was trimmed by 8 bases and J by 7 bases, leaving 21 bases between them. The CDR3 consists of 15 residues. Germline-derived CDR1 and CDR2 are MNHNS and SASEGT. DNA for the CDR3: TGTGCCAGCGACCCGACGGGGGGGGGTGGACAGCCCCAGCATTTT. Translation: CASDPTGGGGQPQHF.

The CDR3 sequence: CASSSRGGSYNEQFF. CDR3 sequence (DNA): TGTGCCAGCAGCAGCCGCGGGGGCTCCTACAATGAGCAGTTCTTC. J is TRBJ2-1 and V is TRBV9; 7 bases fit TRBD2. The trim removed 4 bases at V and 0 bases at J, leaving 4 bases unmatched. Looked up from germline, CDR1 is SGDLS and CDR2 is YYNGEE. The CDR3 consists of 15 residues.

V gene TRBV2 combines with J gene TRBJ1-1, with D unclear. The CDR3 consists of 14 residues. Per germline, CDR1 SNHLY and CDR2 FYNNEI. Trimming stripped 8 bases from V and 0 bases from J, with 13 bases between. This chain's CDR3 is CASLQTIMNTEAFF. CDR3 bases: TGTGCCAGCCTCCAGACTATTATGAACACTGAAGCTTTCTTT.